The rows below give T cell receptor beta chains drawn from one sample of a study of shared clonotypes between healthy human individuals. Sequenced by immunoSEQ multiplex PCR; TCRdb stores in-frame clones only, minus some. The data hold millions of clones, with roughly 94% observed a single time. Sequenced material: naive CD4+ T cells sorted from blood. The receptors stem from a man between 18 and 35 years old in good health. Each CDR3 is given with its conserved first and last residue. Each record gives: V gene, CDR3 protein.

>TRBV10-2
CASSEAQGALWEQFF
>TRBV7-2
CASSFSGQPQHF
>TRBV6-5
CASRWGAVRFF
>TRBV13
CASSKRGHHYEQYF
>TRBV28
CASSNRVTQYF
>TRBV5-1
CASSLANSGNYEQYF
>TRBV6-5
CASTTPTVNGYTF
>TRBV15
CATSRTGGYAEAFF
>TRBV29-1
CSVTKQGGNTIYF
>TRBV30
CAWVWGGSITDTQYF
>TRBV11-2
CASRPSGTPAIQYF
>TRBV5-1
CASRHPGHRAYYEQYF
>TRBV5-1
CASSSDRDSYEQYF
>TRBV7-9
CASSTGQVMNTEAFF
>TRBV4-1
CASSPMTRGGNEQFF
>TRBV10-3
CAIGRTGNYEQYF
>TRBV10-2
CASSETGQAYEQYF
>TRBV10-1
CASSVFREGPDTQYF
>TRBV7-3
CASSLGWGGARNEQFF
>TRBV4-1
CASSHSGGRNTEAFF
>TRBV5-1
CASSVGQGFEAFF
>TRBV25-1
CASIPTGYTGELFF
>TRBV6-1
CASSQPGLLPYEQYF
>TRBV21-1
CASSGRGPHNF
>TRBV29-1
CSVTEGGAFF
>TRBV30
CAWSRTSGVDEQYF
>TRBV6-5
CASSYRGDKANYGYTF
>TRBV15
CATSATGVGNQPQHF
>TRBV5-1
CASSYSGRADEQFF
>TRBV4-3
CASSRTGGDNEQFF
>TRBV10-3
CAIRRQGEWDEQFF
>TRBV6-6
CASSYGGGAYEQYF
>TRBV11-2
CASSLVFGTANSPLHF
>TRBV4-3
CASSRQGEDGYTF
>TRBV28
CASSLTSGIGYGYTF
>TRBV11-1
CASSLADGTEAFF
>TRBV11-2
CASSIQVGGTEAFF
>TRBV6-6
CASSYDGRHTDTQYF
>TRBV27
CASKGLAIQETQYF
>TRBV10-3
CAISALQGVAGYTF
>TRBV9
CASSLAEYNEQFF
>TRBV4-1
CASSQWGGGDTDTQYF
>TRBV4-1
CASSQDYWGAGGYTF
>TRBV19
CASSTQGSYEQYF
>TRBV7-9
CASSRDGLYEQYF
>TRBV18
CASSAMAPGTGNTGELFF
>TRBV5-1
CASSTTGGSMNTEAFF
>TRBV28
CASNLRAGNEQFF
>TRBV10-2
CASSESSYTEAFF
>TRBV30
CAWSVPSDRVSRETQYF
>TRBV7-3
CASSPGQLGGYTF
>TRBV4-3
CASSQDMVGQLNTEAFF
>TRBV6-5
CASRPRYTGELFF
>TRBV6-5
CASRIPGNGHYGYTF
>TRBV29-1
CSVGRTGLGEKLFF